A single TCR beta chain is shown here with its context. The junction and the germline gene differ at one end; a read error may be behind it. This entry comes from a study of blood T cells in healthy people across ages. Next came a second PCR, run for about 6 to 12 cycles, which used a sample-barcoded 5' primer along with a J-beta primer mix. TCRdb used MiXCR to reprocess the 5' RACE reads, holding one entry per CDR3 protein. The sample records approximately 960,000 distinct CDR3 sequences, almost 30% being singletons. These same records also appear under a second study, on T cells of mothers and their children.

Sequencing input: blood. The sequence came from a woman aged 40 to 50 in good health.

CDR3 sequence reads: CSARGQGYNSPPHF. As DNA, the CDR3 is TGCAGTGCTAGGGGACAGGGATATAATTCACCCCCCCACTTT. This chain uses TRBV20-1 with TRBJ1-6; 9 nucleotides align to TRBD1. Germline V lookup: CDR1 DFQATT, CDR2 SNEGSKA (reference sequence). This CDR3 spans 14 amino acids.